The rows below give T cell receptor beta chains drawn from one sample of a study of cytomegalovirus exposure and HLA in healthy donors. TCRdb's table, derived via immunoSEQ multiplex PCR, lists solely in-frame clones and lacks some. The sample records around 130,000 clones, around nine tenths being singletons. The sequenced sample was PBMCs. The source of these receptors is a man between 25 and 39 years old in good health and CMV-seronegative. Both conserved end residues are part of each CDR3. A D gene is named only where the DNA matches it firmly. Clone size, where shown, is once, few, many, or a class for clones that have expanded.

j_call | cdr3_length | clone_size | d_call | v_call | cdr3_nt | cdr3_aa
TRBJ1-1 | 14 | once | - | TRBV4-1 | TGCGCCAGCAGCCAGGTACCGGGACACCTTGAAGCTTTCTTT | CASSQVPGHLEAFF
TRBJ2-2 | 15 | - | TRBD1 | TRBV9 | TGTGCCAGCAGCTCCCCGGACAGGGGGGTCGGGGAGCTGTTTTTT | CASSSPDRGVGELFF
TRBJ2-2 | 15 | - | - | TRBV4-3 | TGCGCCAGCAGCCAAGATCGGGGGGCGGCCGGGGAGCTGTTTTTT | CASSQDRGAAGELFF
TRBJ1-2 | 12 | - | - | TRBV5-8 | TGTGCCAGCAGCCCGGGGAGCTATGGCTACACCTTC | CASSPGSYGYTF
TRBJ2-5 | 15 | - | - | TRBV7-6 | TGTGCCAGCAGCTGGGGCAGGGATTTTCAAGAGACCCAGTACTTC | CASSWGRDFQETQYF
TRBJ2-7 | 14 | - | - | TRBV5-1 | TGCGCCAGCAGCGGAACGGACAGCTCCTACGAGCAGTACTTC | CASSGTDSSYEQYF
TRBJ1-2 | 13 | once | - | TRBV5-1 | TGCGCCAGCAGCTTAACTGGGGAGACTGGCTACACCTTC | CASSLTGETGYTF
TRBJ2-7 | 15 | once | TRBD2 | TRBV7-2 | TGTGCCAGCATCCTAACCCTAGCGGGGGCGGACGAGCAGTACTTC | CASILTLAGADEQYF
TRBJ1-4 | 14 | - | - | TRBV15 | TGTGCCACCAGCGCCCAGGCAACTAATGAAAAACTGTTTTTT | CATSAQATNEKLFF
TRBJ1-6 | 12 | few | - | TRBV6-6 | TGTGCCAGCAGTTCTAATAATTCACCCCTCCACTTT | CASSSNNSPLHF
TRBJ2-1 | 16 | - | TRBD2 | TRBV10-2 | TGCGCCAGCAGTGAGGTAGGGCGGGGGGGCTCGCATGAGCAGTTCTTC | CASSEVGRGGSHEQFF
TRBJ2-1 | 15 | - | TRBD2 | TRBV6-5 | TGTGCCAGCCGCTCTGCGGGACTAGCGACTAATGAGCAGTTCTTC | CASRSAGLATNEQFF
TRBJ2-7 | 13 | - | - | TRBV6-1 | TGTGCCAGCAGTGAACAGGGGAGATACGAGCAGTACTTC | CASSEQGRYEQYF
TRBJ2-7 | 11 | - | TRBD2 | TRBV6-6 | TGTGCCAGCAGAACTAGCGGTGAGCAGTACTTC | CASRTSGEQYF
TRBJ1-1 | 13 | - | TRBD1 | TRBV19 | TGTGCCAGTAGAGGACAGGGACTCACTGAAGCTTTCTTT | CASRGQGLTEAFF
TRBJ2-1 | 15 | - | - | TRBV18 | TGTGCCAGCTCATGGGGACACATCTCCTACAATGAGCAGTTCTTC | CASSWGHISYNEQFF
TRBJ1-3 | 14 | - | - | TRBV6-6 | TGTGCCAGCAGTCTCAGGGGTACTGGAAACACCATATATTTT | CASSLRGTGNTIYF
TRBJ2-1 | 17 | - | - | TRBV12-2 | TGTGCAAGTCGCTTAATTGGTCAGGGAAGCTCCTACAATGAGCAGTTCTTC | CASRLIGQGSSYNEQFF
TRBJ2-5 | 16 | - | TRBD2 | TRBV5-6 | TGTGCCAGCAGCTTGGGGGTGACTAGCGGAAGAGAGACCCAGTACTTC | CASSLGVTSGRETQYF
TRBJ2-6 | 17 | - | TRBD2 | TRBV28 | TGTGCCAGCATCCGAGCGGGGACCGCCTCTGGGGCCAACGTCCTGACTTTC | CASIRAGTASGANVLTF
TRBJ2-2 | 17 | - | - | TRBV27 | TGTGCCAGTCTTCCCTCCTCCGGGTCCCAGGGATCCGGGGAGCTGTTTTTT | CASLPSSGSQGSGELFF
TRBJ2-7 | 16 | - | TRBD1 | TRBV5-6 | TGTGCCAGCAGCTTCCTGGGACAGGCTAACCCGGGGGAGCAGTACTTC | CASSFLGQANPGEQYF
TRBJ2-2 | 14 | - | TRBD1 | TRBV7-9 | TGTGCCAGCACGTTGACAGGGGGTATCGGGGAGCTGTTTTTT | CASTLTGGIGELFF
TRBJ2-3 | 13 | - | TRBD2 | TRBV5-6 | TGTGCCAGCAGCTTGACGGGGGGAGATACGCAGTATTTT | CASSLTGGDTQYF
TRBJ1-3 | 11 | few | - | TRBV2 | TGTGCCAGCACGGCTGGAAACACCATATATTTT | CASTAGNTIYF
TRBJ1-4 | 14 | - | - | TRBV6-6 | TGTGCCAGCAGACCCACGGGGGGTCTGGAAAAACTGTTTTTT | CASRPTGGLEKLFF
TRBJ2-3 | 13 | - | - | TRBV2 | TGTGCCAGCACCCTTAACGAGGCAGATACGCAGTATTTT | CASTLNEADTQYF
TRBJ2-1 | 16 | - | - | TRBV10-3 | TGTGCCATCAGTGAGTCGTGGGCAGCCCCCTACAATGAGCAGTTCTTC | CAISESWAAPYNEQFF
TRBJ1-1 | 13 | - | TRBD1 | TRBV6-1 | TGTGCCAGGACAGGGGGTGGGAACACTGAAGCTTTCTTT | CARTGGGNTEAFF
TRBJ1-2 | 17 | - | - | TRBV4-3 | TGCGCCAGCAGCCAAGAGGTCCGGGGGGGGCTGAACTATGGCTACACCTTC | CASSQEVRGGLNYGYTF
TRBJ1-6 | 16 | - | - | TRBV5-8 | TGTGCCAGCAGCGTAACAGGGAGCTCCTATAATTCACCCCTCCACTTT | CASSVTGSSYNSPLHF
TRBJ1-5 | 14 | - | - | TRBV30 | TGTGCCTGGAGTGTGGAGGGTGTTGGTCAGCCCCAGCATTTT | CAWSVEGVGQPQHF
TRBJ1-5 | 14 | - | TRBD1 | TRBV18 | TGTGCCAGCTCACCCCAGGGGGTAAACGAGCCCCAGCATTTT | CASSPQGVNEPQHF
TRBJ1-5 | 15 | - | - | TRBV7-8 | TGTGCCAGCAGCTTGGGGGGATACAACAATCAGCCCCAGCATTTT | CASSLGGYNNQPQHF
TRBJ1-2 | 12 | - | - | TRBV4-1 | TGCGCCAGCAGCTCCCTTACCGGTGGCTACACCTTC | CASSSLTGGYTF
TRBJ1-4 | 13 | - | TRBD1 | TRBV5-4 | TGTGCCAGCAGGGACAGGAGCAATGAAAAACTGTTTTTT | CASRDRSNEKLFF
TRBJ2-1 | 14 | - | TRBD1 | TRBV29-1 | TGCAGCGTTGTTGGCGGACAGGGGTGGAATGAGCAGTTCTTC | CSVVGGQGWNEQFF
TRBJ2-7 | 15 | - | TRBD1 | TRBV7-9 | TGTGCCAGCAGCTTAGAAGGGGGCGGCTCCTACGAGCAGTACTTC | CASSLEGGGSYEQYF
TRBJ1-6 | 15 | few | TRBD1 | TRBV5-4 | TGTGCCAGCAGCTTAGGACAGGGGGCCAGATCACCCCTCCACTTT | CASSLGQGARSPLHF